A single sample is the source of the 24 T cell receptor beta chains below, sequenced in a study of Graves' ophthalmopathy and Graves' hyperthyroidism. Scientists amplified the TCR beta CDR3 regions from RNA transcripts. The library came from an HTBI-primed first-round RT-PCR and a second-round multiplex PCR. TCRdb called the multiplex PCR reads again in MiXCR, with one record for every CDR3 protein. The table shows more than 300,000 distinct CDR3 sequences, with about a sixth occurring only once. Sequencing was done on a sample of peripheral blood. Receptors were obtained from an adult woman with stable Graves' hyperthyroidism.

This clonotype was seen at least ten times. The chain employs TRBV6-5 and TRBJ2-7, with TRBD2 identical over 16 bases. This CDR3 has 19 amino acids. Trimming took 5 bases from V and 4 from J; bases not matched to a gene: 14. Germline CDR1 is MNHEY and CDR2 is SVGAGI. CDR3 protein: CASSLPPSGLAGGPYEQYF. The CDR3, as DNA: TGTGCCAGCAGTCTACCCCCCTCGGGACTAGCGGGAGGGCCATACGAGCAGTACTTC.

This clonotype was seen many times. This chain links TRBV7-2 with TRBJ1-1; TRBD1 is a possible D gene (5 bases). Between the trimmed V and J ends, which lost 5 bases and 3 bases, there was a span of 16 bases. In germline, CDR1 is SGHTA, CDR2 FQGNSA. The CDR3 covers 15 residues. Here the CDR3 reads CASSQGRGWDTEAFF. CDR3 nucleotides: TGTGCCAGCAGCCAAGGGCGGGGGTGGGACACTGAAGCTTTCTTT.

This clonotype was picked up many times. J is TRBJ2-2 and V is TRBV12-3 or TRBV12-4, with TRBD2 matching 11 bases. The CDR3 loop spans 14 amino acids. V lost 6 bases and J lost 5; bases outside the gene matches: 2. The CDR3 DNA is TGTGCCAGCAGACTAGCGGGAGCTACCGGGGAGCTGTTTTTT. Translation gives CASRLAGATGELFF.

This clonotype occurred many times. The chain is built from TRBV28 and TRBJ2-7, with 8 bases identical to TRBD2. This CDR3 comprises 16 residues. The germline gives CDR1 MDHEN, CDR2 SYDVKM. V shed 4 bases, J shed 0 bases, and the junction held 8 bases outside the gene matches. The CDR3 loop reads CASSSPTSGLSYEQYF. The CDR3 DNA is TGTGCCAGCAGTTCCCCCACTAGCGGCCTCTCCTACGAGCAGTACTTC. Combining the CDR3 with reference TRBV28 and TRBJ2-7 gives the whole variable domain DVKVTQSSRYLVKRTGEKVFLECVQDMDHENMFWYRQDPGLGLRLIYFSYDVKMKEKGDIPEGYSVSREKKERFSLILESASTNQTSMYLCASSSPTSGLSYEQYFGPGTRLTVT.

This clonotype has a single count. J is TRBJ2-7 and V is TRBV7-2, with 10 bases identical to TRBD2. The CDR3 has 17 residues. Per germline, CDR1 SGHTA and CDR2 FQGNSA. V shed 1 base and J 5 bases; nucleotides not matched to a gene: 11. The CDR3 DNA follows: TGTGCCAGCAGCTTAGGCAAACTGGGACTAGCGAATAACGAGCAGTACTTC. Amino acids: CASSLGKLGLANNEQYF.

The rearrangement uses TRBV18 and TRBJ2-7, with 9 positions matching TRBD2. This CDR3 has 17 residues. The trim removed 2 bases at V and 5 bases at J, leaving 13 bases unmatched. Germline lookup yields CDR1 KGHSH and CDR2 LQKENI. For the CDR3, the DNA is TGTGCCAGCTCACCATCGGCAATGGCGGGAGGGCGTCACGAGCAGTACTTC. Translation gives CASSPSAMAGGRHEQYF.

In its sample, this clonotype was seen many times. This chain connects TRBV9 to TRBJ2-2; the D gene is possibly TRBD1 (5 bases). This CDR3 region has 15 residues. Trimming stripped 4 bases from V and 2 bases from J, with 12 bases between. Germline loops: CDR1 SGDLS, CDR2 YYNGEE. The CDR3 DNA is TGTGCCAGCAGCCCAACCGACAGAAACACCGGGGAGCTGTTTTTT. Protein product: CASSPTDRNTGELFF.

This clonotype appeared many times. Given a much more abundant clone one base away, this may be a read error. The chain carries TRBV6-2 or TRBV6-3 and TRBJ2-4; no reliable D call. The germline V gene has CDR1 MNHEY and CDR2 SVGEGT. The CDR3 has 14 residues. The DNA of the CDR3 is TGTGCCAGCAGAAACCCCATTTTCTGGAACATTAAGTACTTC. This encodes CASRNPIFWNIKYF.

This clonotype was recorded many times. The chain joins TRBV7-2 to TRBJ1-5; TRBD1 is a possible D gene (6 bases). The CDR3 is 13 residues long. The germline CDR1 and CDR2 sequences are SGHTA and FQGNSA. Trimming shortened V by 4 bases and J by 5 bases, and 9 bases separated the two germline ends. The CDR3 here is CASSWRTDQPQHF. The DNA for the CDR3 is TGTGCCAGCAGCTGGAGGACAGATCAGCCCCAGCATTTT.

This clonotype has at least ten counts. This chain connects TRBV28 to TRBJ2-7; D gene unclear. Per germline, CDR1 MDHEN and CDR2 SYDVKM. V lost 4 bases and J 7 bases, leaving 23 bases between the germline ends. The CDR3 totals 16 residues. The CDR3 loop is CASSSPPGPTSWEQYF. As DNA, the CDR3 is TGTGCCAGCAGTTCCCCCCCGGGCCCTACCTCGTGGGAGCAGTACTTC.

The sample holds many counts of this clonotype. This sequence joins TRBV10-3 and TRBJ1-2; D not certain. This CDR3 comprises 13 residues. Germline CDR1 and CDR2: ENHRY and SYGVKD. V was trimmed by 4 bases and J by 1 base, leaving 7 bases between them. This chain's CDR3 is CAISVADNYGYTF. CDR3 DNA sequence: TGTGCCATCAGTGTGGCAGATAACTATGGCTACACCTTC.

The rearrangement links TRBV6-4 to TRBJ1-2; TRBD1 is a possible D gene (5 bases). The CDR3 is made up of 12 amino acids. Germline values: CDR1 MRHNA, CDR2 SNTAGT. Trimming took off 8 bases at V and 4 bases at J, with 11 bases between the two ends. This CDR3 reads CASRGDPYGYTF. The DNA for the CDR3 is TGTGCCAGCCGGGGGGACCCCTATGGCTACACCTTC.

At least ten counts were recorded for this clonotype. This chain connects TRBV29-1 to TRBJ2-5; TRBD1 is a possible D gene (6 bases). The CDR3 has 14 residues. The V gene's germline CDR1 is SQVTM and CDR2 ANQGSEA. V was clipped by 6 bases and J by 4 bases, with 18 bases between them. DNA for the CDR3: TGCAGCGTAGCTATGACAGGCCGAGGAGAGACCCAGTACTTC. The encoded protein is CSVAMTGRGETQYF.

This clonotype was observed at least ten times. The chain is built from TRBV28 and TRBJ1-6; 7 positions match TRBD1. V was pared by 2 bases and J by 0 bases, with 1 base of the junction left unmatched. The CDR3 is 16 residues long. Germline V gene lookup returns CDR1 MDHEN and CDR2 SYDVKM. The CDR3 loop is CASSLRDSSYNSPLHF. CDR3 sequence (DNA): TGTGCCAGCAGTTTAAGGGACAGCTCCTATAATTCACCCCTCCACTTT.

This clonotype was counted ten times or more. The rearrangement links TRBV6-6 to TRBJ2-7; D may be TRBD1 or TRBD2 (7 bases each). The CDR3 contains 12 residues. Trimming cost V 6 bases and J 6 bases, with 12 bases left between them. Germline CDR1 reads MNHNY; CDR2 reads SVGAGI (reference sequence). The CDR3 nucleotides are TGTGCCAGCAGGGCAGGGGGGGGCGAGCAGTACTTC. It translates to CASRAGGGEQYF.

In its sample, this clonotype was seen many times. The rearrangement joins TRBV27 to TRBJ1-5; D gene unclear. Per germline, CDR1 MNHEY and CDR2 SMNVEV (reference sequence). The CDR3 is 15 amino acids. V was pared by 5 bases and J by 1 base, with 12 bases between. The CDR3 bases are TGTGCCAGCAGTATAACCCTAGGGAGCAATCAGCCCCAGCATTTT. Translation gives CASSITLGSNQPQHF.

This clonotype was counted ten times or more. The chain recombines TRBV24-1 with TRBJ2-4, with D maybe TRBD1 (8 bases). The V end was cut by 7 bases, the J end by 9 bases, with 18 bases between. CDR1 and CDR2 (germline): KGHDR, SFDVKD. The CDR3 totals 14 residues. The CDR3 nucleotides read TGTGCCACCAGGGAGACAGGGGAGGGAGGCATTCAGTACTTC. This translates into CATRETGEGGIQYF.

Ten or more counts support this clonotype. The rearrangement uses TRBV6-2 or TRBV6-3 and TRBJ2-2, with TRBD2 matching over 7 bases. CDR3 length equals 14 residues. V was pared by 2 bases and J by 7 bases, with 4 bases of the junction left unmatched. Germline loops: CDR1 MNHEY, CDR2 SVGEGT. CDR3 nucleotides: TGTGCCAGCAGTTACGGGGGGGATCACGGGGAGCTGTTTTTT. Its translation: CASSYGGDHGELFF.

Turning to this clonotype: Here the CDR3 omits its conserved ending phenylalanine or tryptophan, so a read error is the likely source. The chain combines TRBV4-3 with TRBJ2-5, with 9 bases lining up with TRBD2. The CDR3 covers 16 residues. Germline CDR1 and CDR2: LGHNA and YSLEER. This CDR3 reads CASSLQGAGGQDTQYL. CDR3 DNA: TGCGCCAGCAGCCTTCAAGGGGCGGGAGGGCAAGACACCCAGTACCTC.

This chain links TRBV6-1 with TRBJ1-2, with D maybe TRBD1 (5 bases). Germline CDR1 is MNHNS and CDR2 is SASEGT. V lost 7 bases to trimming and J lost 1 base, with 19 bases between them. The length of the CDR3 is 16 residues. The CDR3 loop is CASTRQGPIFNYGYTF. The CDR3 DNA reads TGTGCCAGCACTCGGCAGGGCCCCATCTTTAACTATGGCTACACCTTC.

This clonotype was picked up many times. The chain carries TRBV28 and TRBJ2-7; 7 bases are a match to TRBD1. Germline loops: CDR1 MDHEN, CDR2 SYDVKM. V trimming: 5 bases; J trimming: 6 bases; junction bases outside the gene matches: 10. The CDR3 is 14 amino acids. DNA for the CDR3: TGTGCCAGCAGTCCTGGGCAGGGGGTTAGCGAGCAGTACTTC. Translated, it gives CASSPGQGVSEQYF.

This clonotype appeared many times. The V call is TRBV6-4, the J call TRBJ1-2, with D hard to call. In germline, CDR1 is MRHNA, CDR2 SNTAGT. CDR3 length: 13 residues. V was pared by 0 bases and J by 7 bases, with 9 bases between. Here the CDR3 reads CASSDSPFGGYTF. The CDR3 nucleotides are TGTGCCAGCAGTGACTCGCCGTTTGGTGGCTACACCTTC.

The chain is built from TRBV6-1 and TRBJ2-7; 8 positions match TRBD1. V shed 3 bases and J 6 bases; nucleotides not matched to a gene: 4. The CDR3 loop spans 13 amino acids. In germline, CDR1 is MNHNS, CDR2 SASEGT. The CDR3 region has the DNA TGTGCCAGCAGTGAGGCCGACAGGGGCGAGCAGTACTTC. It specifies CASSEADRGEQYF.

This clonotype was counted ten times or more. The J gene is TRBJ1-6, the V gene TRBV28; TRBD1 might be the D (5 bases). The V gene lost 3 bases and the J gene lost 10 bases, with 22 bases spanning the gap. This CDR3 region has 17 residues. CDR1 and CDR2 (germline): MDHEN, SYDVKM. The CDR3: CASSLGLASYRNSPLHF. CDR3 in DNA: TGTGCCAGCAGTTTGGGCCTTGCCAGCTACAGGAACTCACCCCTCCACTTT.